This TCR beta chain came from a study of blood T cells in healthy people across ages. This clonotype has more than one count but fewer than ten. Antigen: not known. Each individual donor underwent a draw of approximately 9.8 milliliters of peripheral blood. CDR3 length: 14 residues. The V gene end was trimmed by 4 bases and the J gene end by 0 bases; junction bases not matched to a gene: 3. The V gene's germline CDR1 is SGHRS and CDR2 YFSETQ. Study-wide results and caveats: With age, beta diversity per million T cells declined roughly linearly, significantly by approximately 40.

A second about 7 to 12 cycle PCR used barcoded and J-beta primers. All cDNA molecules were each tagged by a template-switch adaptor with 12 random nucleotides. TCRdb used MiXCR to reprocess the 5' RACE reads, holding one entry per CDR3 protein. The repertoire includes over 600,000 distinct CDR3 sequences, around 21% of them detected once, and 3.5% to 4% sits in the top ten. The receptor comes from a man aged 70-80 years in good health. The chain joins TRBV5-1 to TRBJ1-1; 7 bases are shared with TRBD1. The specimen sequenced was blood. The CDR3, as DNA: TGCGCCAGCAGCGGGGGGACAGTGAACACTGAAGCTTTCTTT. It encodes CASSGGTVNTEAFF.